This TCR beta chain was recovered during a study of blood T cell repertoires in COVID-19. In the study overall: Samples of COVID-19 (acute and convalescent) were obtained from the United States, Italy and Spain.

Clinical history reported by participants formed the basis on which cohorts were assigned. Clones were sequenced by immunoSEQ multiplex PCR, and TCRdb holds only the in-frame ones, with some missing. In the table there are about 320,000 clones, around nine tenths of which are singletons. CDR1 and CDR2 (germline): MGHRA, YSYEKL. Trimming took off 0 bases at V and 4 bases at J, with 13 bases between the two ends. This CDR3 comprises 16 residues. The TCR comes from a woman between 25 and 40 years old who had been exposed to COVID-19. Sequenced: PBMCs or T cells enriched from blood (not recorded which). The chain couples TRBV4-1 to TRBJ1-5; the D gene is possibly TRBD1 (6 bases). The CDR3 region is CASSQDLGQLNQPQHF. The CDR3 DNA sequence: TGCGCCAGCAGCCAAGATCTCGGACAGTTAAATCAGCCCCAGCATTTT.